In this sample, the clone carrying this T cell receptor (beta chain) turned up many times. Its cognate antigen is unknown. It was by 5'RACE with 10-nucleotide random UMIs that the cDNA was made. TCRdb re-analysed the 5' RACE reads in MiXCR, keeping a single row per CDR3 protein. The sample carries around 16,000 distinct CDR3 sequences, roughly 15% recorded once. This record belongs to a study of neurological immune-mediated disorders. Trimming removed 4 bases from V and 0 bases from J, with 13 bases in between. Germline V CDR1 and CDR2: KGHSH, LQKENI. The CDR3 has 15 residues. General observations from the study: Because no CDR3 amino acid sequences were shared across subjects by expanded clones, private repertoires were suggested in all groups. HTLV-1-associated myelopathy displayed the greatest TCR clonal expansion, and multiple sclerosis exhibited the smallest, lower than that of healthy controls.

This TCR derives from a man aged 55 to 70 with HTLV-1-associated myelopathy (HAM/TSP). Sequenced sample: PBMCs. The chain joins TRBV18 to TRBJ2-7; a weak D match, TRBD2 (5 bases). CDR3: CASSRGEGSSYEQYF. The CDR3 bases are TGTGCCAGCTCACGTGGGGAAGGGAGCTCCTACGAGCAGTACTTC.